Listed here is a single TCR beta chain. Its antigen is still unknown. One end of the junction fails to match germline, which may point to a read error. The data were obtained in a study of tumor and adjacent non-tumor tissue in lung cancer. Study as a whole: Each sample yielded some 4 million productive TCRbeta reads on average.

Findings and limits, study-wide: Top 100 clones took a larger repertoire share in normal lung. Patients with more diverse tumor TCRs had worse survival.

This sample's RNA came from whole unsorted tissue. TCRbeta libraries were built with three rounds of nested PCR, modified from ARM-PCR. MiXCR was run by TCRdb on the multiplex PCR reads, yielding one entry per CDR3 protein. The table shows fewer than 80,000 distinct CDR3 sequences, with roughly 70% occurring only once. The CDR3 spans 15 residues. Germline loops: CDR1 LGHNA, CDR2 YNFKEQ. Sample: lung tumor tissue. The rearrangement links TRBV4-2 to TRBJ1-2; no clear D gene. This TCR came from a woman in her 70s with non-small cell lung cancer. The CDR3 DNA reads TGTACCAGCAGCCAAGAGAAGGAGAGCAGCTATGACTACACCTTC. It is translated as CTSSQEKESSYDYTF.